This entry lists 5 T cell receptor beta chains sequenced from one sample in a study of blood T cell repertoires in COVID-19. Profiling relied on immunoSEQ multiplex PCR, and the TCRdb table lists in-frame clones only, not all of them. The sample consists of 75,000 to 80,000 clones, approximately 89% of them appearing once. Sequencing was carried out using peripheral blood. Every receptor here comes from a human donor in a cohort sampled during active COVID-19.

The chain recombines TRBV7-2 with TRBJ2-1, with D possibly TRBD2 on 5 matching bases. The V gene's germline CDR1 is SGHTA and CDR2 FQGNSA. Between the trimmed V and J ends, which lost 0 bases and 4 bases, there was a span of 10 bases. The CDR3 loop spans 15 amino acids. The CDR3 is CASSLAGSEYNEQFF. For the CDR3, the DNA is TGTGCCAGCAGCTTAGCTGGGAGCGAATACAATGAGCAGTTCTTC.

V gene TRBV19 combines with J gene TRBJ1-5; a possible D gene is TRBD1 (5 bases). V was trimmed by 7 bases and J by 0 bases, leaving 10 bases between them. Germline CDR1 is LNHDA and CDR2 is SQIVND (reference sequence). The CDR3 extends over 14 amino acids. The CDR3 nucleotides are TGTGCCAGTACGACGGACAATAGCAATCAGCCCCAGCATTTT. Protein product: CASTTDNSNQPQHF. Drawing the rest from reference TRBV19 and TRBJ1-5, the complete variable domain is DGGITQSPKYLFRKEGQNVTLSCEQNLNHDAMYWYRQDPGQGLRLIYYSQIVNDFQKGDIAEGYSVSREKKESFPLTVTSAQKNPTAFYLCASTTDNSNQPQHFGDGTRLSIL.

This clone was recorded once. V gene TRBV7-3 combines with J gene TRBJ1-2; a possible D gene is TRBD1 (5 bases). Germline CDR1 SGHTA, CDR2 FQGTGA. The CDR3 totals 17 residues. Trimming took 0 bases from V and 2 from J, leaving 16 bases between them. In nucleotides, the CDR3 is TGTGCCAGCAGCTTAACGGCGGAGGGGCGGACGAACTATGGCTACACCTTC. Protein: CASSLTAEGRTNYGYTF.

The chain joins TRBV18 to TRBJ2-3, with a weak D call TRBD1 (6 bases). Germline V gene data show CDR1 as KGHSH and CDR2 as LQKENI. This CDR3 is built from 14 residues. Trimming took 3 bases from V and 6 from J, leaving 13 bases between them. The CDR3 nucleotides read TGTGCCAGCTCACCCCGGGACAAGGCCGATACGCAGTATTTT. Amino acid sequence: CASSPRDKADTQYF.

The sample holds a few counts of this clone. The chain's CDR3 is CASSFRGGETQYF. The CDR3 DNA follows: TGTGCCAGCAGCTTCCGGGGAGGAGAGACCCAGTACTTC. The J gene is TRBJ2-5, the V gene TRBV5-8; D perhaps matches TRBD2 (6 bases). V gave up 2 bases and J gave up 4 bases, with 9 bases separating them. CDR1 is SGHTS, CDR2 YDEGEE, per germline. The CDR3 extends over 13 amino acids.